These 23 T cell receptor beta chains came from one sample sequenced in a study of lymphopenia after photon versus proton radiotherapy. The protocol was immunoSEQ multiplex PCR, while the TCRdb copy is restricted to in-frame clones and leaves out a portion. The sample includes 150,000 to 200,000 clones, about nine tenths seen only once; the top ten take approximately 4.6%. This material consisted of peripheral blood, taken from a patient treated with photon-based radiotherapy. These receptors originate from a man aged 50-60 years with gastric cancer.

As DNA, the CDR3 is TGTGCCAGCACCAAAGACAGAGAAAAACTGTTTTTT. It encodes CASTKDREKLFF. The chain joins TRBV2 to TRBJ1-4, with D perhaps TRBD1 (5 bases). CDR1 SNHLY and CDR2 FYNNEI come from the germline V gene. Between the trimmed V and J ends, which lost 7 bases and 8 bases, there was a span of 11 bases. The CDR3 spans 12 residues. The entire variable domain, with the rest obtained from reference TRBV2 and TRBJ1-4, is as follows: EPEVTQTPSHQVTQMGQEVILRCVPISNHLYFYWYRQILGQKVEFLVSFYNNEISEKSEIFDDQFSVERPDGSNFTLKIRSTKLEDSAMYFCASTKDREKLFFGSGTQLSVL.

The chain carries TRBV18 and TRBJ1-2, with D perhaps TRBD1 (5 bases). CDR1 is KGHSH and CDR2 is LQKENI in the germline V gene. There are 14 residues in the CDR3. V was pared by 6 bases and J by 3 bases, with 14 bases between. The CDR3 sequence: CASSPGGDYYGYTF. CDR3 nucleotides: TGTGCCAGCTCCCCGGGGGGGGACTACTATGGCTACACCTTC. Supplemented by reference TRBV18 and TRBJ1-2, the full variable domain reads NAGVMQNPRHLVRRRGQEARLRCSPMKGHSHVYWYRQLPEEGLKFMVYLQKENIIDESGMPKERFSAEFPKEGPSILRIQQVVRGDSAAYFCASSPGGDYYGYTFGSGTRLTVV.

The V and J genes are TRBV5-6 and TRBJ2-3, with 7 nucleotides matching TRBD2. Per germline, CDR1 SGHDT and CDR2 YYEEEE. The junction had 12 bases not matched to a gene; V was cut back by 7 bases and J by 1 base. This CDR3 region has 16 residues. CDR3 region: CASSYPLAGGTDTQYF. DNA for the CDR3: TGTGCCAGCTCTTACCCCCTTGCGGGAGGCACAGATACGCAGTATTTT.

The CDR3, as DNA: TGTGCCTGGATAGAGGCGGGAGGAGGTTTTGGCGAGCAGTTCTTC. It specifies CAWIEAGGGFGEQFF. The V gene is TRBV30, the J gene TRBJ2-1; 8 bases agree with TRBD2. Trimming cost V 4 bases and J 10 bases; bases outside gene matches: 15. The length of the CDR3 is 15 residues. The germline V gene has CDR1 GTSNPN and CDR2 SVGIG (reference sequence).

The chain combines TRBV7-2 with TRBJ2-2; 7 nucleotides agree with TRBD1. The CDR3 runs to 16 residues. Germline trimming cut 0 bases from V and 1 base from J; bases unmatched to any gene: 2. CDR1 is SGHTA and CDR2 is FQGNSA in the germline V gene. The CDR3 DNA is TGTGCCAGCAGCTTAGCAGGGGGCGGGAACACCGGGGAGCTGTTTTTT. Translated, it gives CASSLAGGGNTGELFF. Full variable domain (remainder filled in from reference TRBV7-2 and TRBJ2-2): GAGVSQSPSNKVTEKGKDVELRCDPISGHTALYWYRQSLGQGLEFLIYFQGNSAPDKSGLPSDRFSAERTGGSVSTLTIQRTQQEDSAVYLCASSLAGGGNTGELFFGEGSRLTVL.

The genes are TRBV6-1 and TRBJ1-5; weak D call: TRBD1 (5 bases). Trimming left V 6 bases short and J 4 bases short, with 10 bases between. CDR1 is MNHNS and CDR2 is SASEGT in the germline V gene. The CDR3 has 13 residues. The DNA of the CDR3 is TGTGCCAGCAGGGCGGGGGGGAATCAGCCCCAGCATTTT. This codes for CASRAGGNQPQHF.

V is TRBV11-3 and J is TRBJ2-1; no definite D call. V was pared by 1 base and J by 13 bases, with 11 bases between. The CDR3 contains 12 residues. CDR1 and CDR2 (germline): SGHNT, YENEEA. The CDR3 protein is CASSLVYVSQFF. CDR3 in DNA: TGTGCCAGCAGCTTAGTTTATGTATCTCAGTTCTTC.

The rearrangement uses TRBV7-3 and TRBJ2-2; 13 bases fit TRBD2. J lost 8 bases, V lost 6 bases, and 3 bases had no gene match. The CDR3 has 14 amino acids. Per germline, CDR1 SGHTA and CDR2 FQGTGA. Written as DNA, the CDR3 is TGTGCCAGCAGTCCGGGACTAGCGGGAGGGGAGCTGTTTTTT. Translating it yields CASSPGLAGGELFF.

The V call is TRBV28, the J call TRBJ2-7; D might be TRBD2 (6 bases). This CDR3 region has 14 residues. The V and J ends lost 3 bases and 6 bases respectively, with 15 bases between them. Looked up from germline, CDR1 is MDHEN and CDR2 is SYDVKM. CDR3 sequence: CASSFGGRQGEQYF. The CDR3 DNA sequence: TGTGCCAGCAGTTTTGGGGGGAGACAAGGCGAGCAGTACTTC.

This chain connects TRBV28 to TRBJ1-3, with TRBD1 matching 9 bases. Germline trimming cut 5 bases from V and 1 base from J; bases unmatched to any gene: 6. The CDR3 consists of 16 residues. Germline loops: CDR1 MDHEN, CDR2 SYDVKM. The DNA for the CDR3 is TGTGCCAGCAGTACCCGGGACAGGGCATCTGGAAACACCATATATTTT. The encoded protein is CASSTRDRASGNTIYF.

This chain joins TRBV28 and TRBJ1-5; 7 nucleotides line up with TRBD1. Losses at the gene ends were 5 bases for V and 5 bases for J; bases not matched to a gene: 6. The CDR3 contains 14 residues. Germline V gene lookup returns CDR1 MDHEN and CDR2 SYDVKM. The CDR3 here is CASSISGGDQPQHF. For the CDR3, the DNA is TGTGCCAGCAGTATTTCAGGGGGGGATCAGCCCCAGCATTTT.

This clone was recorded at least ten times. V usage is TRBV4-1 and J usage is TRBJ1-1; possible D gene TRBD1, 6 bases. In germline, CDR1 is MGHRA, CDR2 YSYEKL. The V and J ends lost 4 bases and 6 bases respectively, with 12 bases between them. The CDR3 is 13 amino acids. The CDR3 region has the DNA TGCGCCAGCAGCCGAACAGGGATAGCTGAAGCTTTCTTT. Protein sequence: CASSRTGIAEAFF.

V gene TRBV9 combines with J gene TRBJ1-5; a possible D gene is TRBD1 (5 bases). Trimming took 0 bases from V and 5 from J, leaving 12 bases between them. Germline lookup yields CDR1 SGDLS and CDR2 YYNGEE. This CDR3 has 15 amino acids. The CDR3: CASSVGGSGHQPQHF. CDR3 nucleotide sequence: TGTGCCAGCAGCGTAGGGGGGTCGGGCCATCAGCCCCAGCATTTT.

The V and J genes are TRBV7-2 and TRBJ2-2; 9 positions match TRBD2. V gave up 1 base and J gave up 2 bases; unmatched junction bases: 2. CDR3 size: 16 residues. CDR1 and CDR2 (germline): SGHTA, FQGNSA. The CDR3 is CASSLVSGGNTGELFF. CDR3 nucleotides: TGTGCCAGCAGCTTAGTTAGCGGGGGTAACACCGGGGAGCTGTTTTTT.

The rearrangement joins TRBV9 to TRBJ1-4; the match to TRBD1 covers 7 bases. V shed 3 bases and J 0 bases; nucleotides not matched to a gene: 11. The CDR3 covers 18 residues. Per the germline V gene, CDR1 is SGDLS and CDR2 is YYNGEE. CDR3: CASSGRPGQVATNEKLFF. The CDR3 region has the DNA TGTGCCAGCAGCGGACGCCCTGGACAGGTTGCAACTAATGAAAAACTGTTTTTT.

The chain combines TRBV19 with TRBJ2-7; D gene ambiguous. The CDR3 consists of 15 residues. V was trimmed by 1 base and J by 3 bases, leaving 13 bases between them. Germline V gives CDR1 LNHDA, CDR2 SQIVND (reference sequence). CDR3 nucleotides: TGTGCCAGTAGTATAGGCAACAGCGTAGGCTACGAGCAGTACTTC. It encodes CASSIGNSVGYEQYF.

This rearrangement joins TRBV19 to TRBJ2-7; D ambiguous. Germline V CDR1 and CDR2: LNHDA, SQIVND (reference sequence). Trimming stripped 1 base from V and 2 bases from J, with 12 bases between. This CDR3 comprises 15 residues. The CDR3: CASSIGWGSAYEQYF. In nucleotides, the CDR3 is TGTGCCAGTAGTATAGGTTGGGGTTCAGCCTACGAGCAGTACTTC. The full variable domain, with the rest looked up from reference TRBV19 and TRBJ2-7, is DGGITQSPKYLFRKEGQNVTLSCEQNLNHDAMYWYRQDPGQGLRLIYYSQIVNDFQKGDIAEGYSVSREKKESFPLTVTSAQKNPTAFYLCASSIGWGSAYEQYFGPGTRLTVT.

The chain carries TRBV18 and TRBJ1-1; no clear D. Between the trimmed V and J ends, which lost 7 bases and 0 bases, there was a span of 9 bases. This CDR3 spans 13 amino acids. CDR1 is KGHSH and CDR2 is LQKENI in the germline V gene. The CDR3 reads CASLASMNTEAFF. CDR3 nucleotides: TGTGCCAGCTTAGCGAGCATGAACACTGAAGCTTTCTTT.

This clone showed up just once. This chain uses TRBV2 with TRBJ2-2; 7 bases are shared with TRBD1. The ends lost 4 bases at V and 7 bases at J; junction bases unmatched: 6. CDR3 length: 14 residues. Germline CDR1 and CDR2: SNHLY and FYNNEI. CDR3 protein: CASSGDRVGGELFF. CDR3 in DNA: TGTGCCAGCAGTGGCGACAGGGTGGGCGGGGAGCTGTTTTTT.

The chain is built from TRBV29-1 and TRBJ2-3, with TRBD1 identical over 9 bases. The CDR3 spans 15 residues. Germline CDR1 and CDR2: SQVTM and ANQGSEA. Losses at the gene ends were 1 base for V and 0 bases for J; bases not matched to a gene: 2. Written as DNA, the CDR3 is TGCAGCGTTGAAGGGGACAGGGCTAGCACAGATACGCAGTATTTT. This encodes CSVEGDRASTDTQYF.

The genes are TRBV25-1 and TRBJ1-2; D ambiguous. Looked up from germline, CDR1 is MGHDK and CDR2 is SYGVNS. The germline V and J ends were trimmed by 2 bases and 7 bases, with 17 bases remaining between them. CDR3 length equals 15 residues. The CDR3 here is CASSERGYGFGGYTF. Here the CDR3 DNA reads TGTGCCAGCAGTGAACGGGGTTACGGGTTCGGTGGCTACACCTTC.

The chain combines TRBV18 with TRBJ2-7; 10 bases agree with TRBD2. The germline gives CDR1 KGHSH, CDR2 LQKENI. J was trimmed by 2 bases and V by 1 base; bases with no gene match: 23. This CDR3 has 22 amino acids. The CDR3 sequence: CASSPLWQFKREGLESTYEQYF. In DNA, the CDR3 is TGTGCCAGCTCACCACTTTGGCAGTTTAAGCGGGAGGGCCTAGAGTCAACCTACGAGCAGTACTTC. Full variable domain (remainder filled in from reference TRBV18 and TRBJ2-7): NAGVMQNPRHLVRRRGQEARLRCSPMKGHSHVYWYRQLPEEGLKFMVYLQKENIIDESGMPKERFSAEFPKEGPSILRIQQVVRGDSAAYFCASSPLWQFKREGLESTYEQYFGPGTRLTVT.

The chain uses TRBV28 and TRBJ1-3, with 11 nucleotides matching TRBD1. The V gene's germline CDR1 is MDHEN and CDR2 SYDVKM. This CDR3 spans 15 amino acids. The V and J ends lost 4 bases and 7 bases, in that order; junction bases with no gene match: 6. Written as DNA, the CDR3 is TGTGCCAGCAGTTCACCGGACAGGGGGCGTAACACCATATATTTT. Its translation is CASSSPDRGRNTIYF.